The source of this T cell receptor (beta chain) is a study of shared clonotypes between healthy human individuals. Clones were sequenced by immunoSEQ multiplex PCR, and TCRdb holds only the in-frame ones, with some missing. The sample lists about 1.1 million clones; approximately 80% were seen once. The investigators split CD4+ cells into a CD45RA+ naive subset and a CD45RA-negative memory subset. The J segment lost 4 bases and the V segment lost 6 bases, leaving 12 bases of the junction unmatched. Germline loops: CDR1 SNHLY, CDR2 FYNNEI. This CDR3 spans 16 amino acids. Sequencing was performed on memory CD4+ T cells from PBMCs. Subset: CD45RA-negative fraction. The chain couples TRBV2 to TRBJ2-3; 8 bases are a match to TRBD1. The sequence was obtained from a man aged 18-30 years in good health. Some clones in this sample may be carry-over from other donors' samples. The chain's CDR3 is CASSRERQGAADTQYF. CDR3 DNA sequence: TGTGCCAGCAGCAGAGAACGGCAGGGGGCCGCAGATACGCAGTATTTT.